This T cell receptor beta chain is from a study of cytomegalovirus exposure and HLA in healthy donors. With respect to this clone: Its matching antigen is unknown.

General study points: Indistinguishability led to the exclusion of some V segments, TRBV6-2 and TRBV6-3 included.

V lost 6 bases to trimming and J lost 2 bases; unmatched junction nucleotides: 5. In germline, CDR1 is SGHRS, CDR2 YFSETQ. This CDR3 has 15 residues. With 60 Vbeta and 13 Jbeta primers, the PCR was carried out. Profiled with immunoSEQ multiplex PCR; TCRdb holds only in-frame clones, not every one. The sample includes 200,000 or so clones, roughly 80% of them seen just once. The sample was PBMCs. The chain couples TRBV5-1 to TRBJ2-3, with 11 nucleotides matching TRBD2. The receptor was derived from a woman in her fifties or sixties in good health and CMV-seropositive. CDR3 in DNA: TGCGCCAGCACTGAACTAGCGGGGGACACAGATACGCAGTATTTT. It codes for CASTELAGDTDTQYF.